The present T cell receptor beta chain was sequenced within a study of cytomegalovirus exposure and HLA in healthy donors. Study results and caveats: Investigators reported some 150 TCR beta chains as tied to cytomegalovirus. While the bulk of TCR sequences proved rare, some public TCRs turned up in many donors. In vitro confirmation showed three CMV-associated chains to be CMV antigen specific.

Data came from immunoSEQ multiplex PCR; TCRdb stores just in-frame clones and leaves some out. This table holds tens of thousands of clones, around four fifths found once. Germline CDR1 and CDR2: GTSNPN and SVGIG (reference sequence). CDR3 length: 12 residues. The germline V and J ends were trimmed by 3 bases and 9 bases, with 14 bases remaining between them. This clone showed up just once. No antigen is known for it. Specimen: PBMCs. This TCR came from a man aged 25-40 years in good health and CMV-seronegative. The chain recombines TRBV30 with TRBJ1-2; maybe TRBD1 (5 bases). The CDR3 loop reads CAWRGQGISYTF. CDR3 DNA sequence: TGTGCCTGGAGAGGGCAGGGAATTAGCTACACCTTC.